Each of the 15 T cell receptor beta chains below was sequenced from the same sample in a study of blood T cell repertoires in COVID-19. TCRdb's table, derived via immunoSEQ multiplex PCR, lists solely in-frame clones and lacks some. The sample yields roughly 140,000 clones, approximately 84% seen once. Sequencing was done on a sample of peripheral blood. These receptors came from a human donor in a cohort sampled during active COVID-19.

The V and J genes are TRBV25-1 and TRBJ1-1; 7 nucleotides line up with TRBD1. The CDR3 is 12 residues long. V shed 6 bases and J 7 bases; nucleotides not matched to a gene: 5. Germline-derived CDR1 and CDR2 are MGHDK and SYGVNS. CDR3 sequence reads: CASRGTVGEAFF. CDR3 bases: TGTGCCAGCAGGGGGACAGTCGGTGAAGCTTTCTTT.

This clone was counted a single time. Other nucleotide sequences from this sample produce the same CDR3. CDR3: CASSSTGGGSYEQYF. The CDR3 nucleotides are TGTGCCAGCAGTTCCACAGGGGGCGGCTCCTACGAGCAGTACTTC. The chain recombines TRBV28 with TRBJ2-7, with 9 positions matching TRBD1. Germline CDR1 is MDHEN and CDR2 is SYDVKM. CDR3 size: 15 residues. The junction had 4 bases not matched to a gene; V was cut back by 4 bases and J by 0 bases.

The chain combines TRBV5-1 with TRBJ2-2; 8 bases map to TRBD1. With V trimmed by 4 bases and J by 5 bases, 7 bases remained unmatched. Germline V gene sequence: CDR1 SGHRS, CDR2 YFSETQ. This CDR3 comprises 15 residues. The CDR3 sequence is CASSRDRGETGELFF. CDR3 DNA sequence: TGCGCCAGCAGCCGAGACAGGGGCGAGACCGGGGAGCTGTTTTTT.

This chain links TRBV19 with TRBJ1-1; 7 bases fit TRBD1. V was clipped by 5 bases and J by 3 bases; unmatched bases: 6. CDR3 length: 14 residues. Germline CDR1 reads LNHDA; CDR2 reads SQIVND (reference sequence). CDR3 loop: CASSPGTDYTEAFF. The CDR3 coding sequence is TGTGCCAGTAGTCCCGGGACAGATTACACTGAAGCTTTCTTT.

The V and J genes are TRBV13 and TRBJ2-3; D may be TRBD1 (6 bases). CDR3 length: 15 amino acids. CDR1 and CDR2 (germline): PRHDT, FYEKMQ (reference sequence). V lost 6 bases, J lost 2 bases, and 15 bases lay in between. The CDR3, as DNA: TGTGCCAGCAGTAACCGGGACACCTACACAGATACGCAGTATTTT. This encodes CASSNRDTYTDTQYF.

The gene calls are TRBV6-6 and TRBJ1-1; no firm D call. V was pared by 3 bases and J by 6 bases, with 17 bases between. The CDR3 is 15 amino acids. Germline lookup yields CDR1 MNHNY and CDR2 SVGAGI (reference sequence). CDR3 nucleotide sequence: TGTGCCAGCAGTTATAGACTCGTTGACGCACCTGAAGCTTTCTTT. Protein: CASSYRLVDAPEAFF.

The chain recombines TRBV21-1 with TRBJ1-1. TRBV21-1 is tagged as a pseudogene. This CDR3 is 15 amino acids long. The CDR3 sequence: CASSTASRSNTEAFF. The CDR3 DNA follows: TGTGCCAGCAGCACTGCGTCACGATCGAACACTGAAGCTTTCTTT.

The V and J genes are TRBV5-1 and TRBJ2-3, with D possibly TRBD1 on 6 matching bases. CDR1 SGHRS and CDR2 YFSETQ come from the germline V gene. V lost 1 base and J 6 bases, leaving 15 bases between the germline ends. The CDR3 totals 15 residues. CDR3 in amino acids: CASSLSGRGSDTQYF. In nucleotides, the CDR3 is TGCGCCAGCAGCTTGTCTGGCAGGGGATCGGATACGCAGTATTTT.

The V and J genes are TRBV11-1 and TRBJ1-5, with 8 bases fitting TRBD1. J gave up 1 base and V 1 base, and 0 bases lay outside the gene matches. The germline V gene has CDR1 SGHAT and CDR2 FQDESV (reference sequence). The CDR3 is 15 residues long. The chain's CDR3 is CASSLGQGSNQPQHF. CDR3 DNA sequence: TGTGCCAGCAGCTTAGGACAGGGGAGCAATCAGCCCCAGCATTTT.

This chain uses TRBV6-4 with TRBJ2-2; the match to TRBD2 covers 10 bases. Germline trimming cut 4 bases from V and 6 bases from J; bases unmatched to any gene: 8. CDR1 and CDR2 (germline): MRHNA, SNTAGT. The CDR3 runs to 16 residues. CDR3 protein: CASSAGAGGPPGELFF. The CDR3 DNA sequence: TGTGCCAGCAGTGCTGGAGCGGGGGGGCCCCCCGGGGAGCTGTTTTTT.

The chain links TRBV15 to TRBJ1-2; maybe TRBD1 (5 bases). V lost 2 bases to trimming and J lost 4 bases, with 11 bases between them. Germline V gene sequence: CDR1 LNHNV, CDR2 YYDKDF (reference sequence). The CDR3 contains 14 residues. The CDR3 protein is CATSRHQGGYGYTF. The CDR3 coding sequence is TGTGCCACCAGCAGACACCAGGGTGGCTATGGCTACACCTTC.

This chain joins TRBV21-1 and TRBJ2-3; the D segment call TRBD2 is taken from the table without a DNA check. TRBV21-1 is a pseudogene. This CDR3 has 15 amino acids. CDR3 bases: TGTGCCAGCAGCAGGTCGGGGGGCAAGACAGATACGCAGTATTTT. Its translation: CASSRSGGKTDTQYF.

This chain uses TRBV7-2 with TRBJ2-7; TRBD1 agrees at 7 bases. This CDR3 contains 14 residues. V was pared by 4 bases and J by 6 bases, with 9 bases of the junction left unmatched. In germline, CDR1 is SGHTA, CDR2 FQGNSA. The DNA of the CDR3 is TGTGCCAGCAGCTCGAGAACAGGGGTGGGCGAGCAGTACTTC. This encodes CASSSRTGVGEQYF.

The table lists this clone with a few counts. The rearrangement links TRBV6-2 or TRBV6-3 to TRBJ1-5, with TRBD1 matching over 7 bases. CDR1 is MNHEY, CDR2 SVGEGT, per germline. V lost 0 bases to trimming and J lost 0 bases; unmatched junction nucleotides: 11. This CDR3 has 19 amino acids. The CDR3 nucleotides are TGTGCCAGCAGTTACTCTCCGGGACAGCTTCCTTATAGCAATCAGCCCCAGCATTTT. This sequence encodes CASSYSPGQLPYSNQPQHF.

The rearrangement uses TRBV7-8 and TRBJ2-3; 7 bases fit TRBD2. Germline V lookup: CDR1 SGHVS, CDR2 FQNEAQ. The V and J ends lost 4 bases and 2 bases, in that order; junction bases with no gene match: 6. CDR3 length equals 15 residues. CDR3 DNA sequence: TGTGCCAGCAGCTCACAGCGGGGCCCCACAGATACGCAGTATTTT. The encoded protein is CASSSQRGPTDTQYF.